This passage covers 23 T cell receptor beta chains from one sample sequenced in a study of blood T cell repertoires in COVID-19. Only in-frame clones appear in the TCRdb table, and some are missing; sequencing was by immunoSEQ multiplex PCR. The sample records about 210,000 clones, under 90% being singletons. Sequencing was performed on PBMCs or T cells enriched from blood (not recorded which). These receptors were obtained from a woman aged 45-65 years with acute COVID-19.

This sequence joins TRBV28 and TRBJ2-5, with D perhaps TRBD1 (6 bases). V was cut by 1 base and J by 3 bases, with 24 bases left in between. The CDR3 spans 19 residues. Germline values: CDR1 MDHEN, CDR2 SYDVKM. As DNA, the CDR3 is TGTGCCAGCAGTTTATATAACCCCCGGGGACAACAACTAGAAGAGACCCAGTACTTC. This translates into CASSLYNPRGQQLEETQYF.

This chain connects TRBV28 to TRBJ1-4; TRBD1 matches at 7 bases. This CDR3 comprises 15 residues. Germline V gives CDR1 MDHEN, CDR2 SYDVKM. The ends lost 6 bases at V and 5 bases at J; junction bases unmatched: 9. The CDR3 region is CASSPGGTANEKLFF. CDR3 DNA sequence: TGTGCCAGCAGCCCCGGCGGGACAGCGAATGAAAAACTGTTTTTT.

This clone came up once. The genes are TRBV6-5 and TRBJ1-5, with TRBD1 matching 7 bases. Trimming removed 7 bases from V and 9 bases from J; junction bases left unmatched: 6. The CDR3 covers 12 residues. Germline values: CDR1 MNHEY, CDR2 SVGAGI. In DNA, the CDR3 is TGTGCCAGCACAGGGGGTTTTCGGCCCCAGCATTTT. Amino acids: CASTGGFRPQHF.

The chain carries TRBV6-5 and TRBJ2-2, with 8 nucleotides matching TRBD1. Germline CDR1 is MNHEY and CDR2 is SVGAGI. The CDR3 runs 15 residues. Unmatched junction bases numbered 2, after V lost 5 bases and J lost 0 bases. CDR3 region: CASSQQGANTGELFF. As DNA, the CDR3 is TGTGCCAGCAGTCAACAGGGGGCGAACACCGGGGAGCTGTTTTTT.

The chain has TRBV2 and TRBJ2-7; D remains unclear. Germline CDR1 and CDR2: SNHLY and FYNNEI. The CDR3 extends over 14 amino acids. V lost 1 base and J lost 3, with 10 bases in between. The CDR3 sequence: CASSEEARVYEQYF. The CDR3 DNA reads TGTGCCAGCAGTGAAGAAGCACGGGTCTACGAGCAGTACTTC.

For the CDR3, the DNA is TGCGCCAGCTCCCTTACTCCCGGGACAGGGGGCGCAGAGACCCAGTACTTC. Its translation is CASSLTPGTGGAETQYF. The chain carries TRBV5-1 and TRBJ2-5; TRBD1 matches 12 bases. V shed 7 bases and J 4 bases; nucleotides not matched to a gene: 14. The CDR3 contains 17 residues. Germline V gene data show CDR1 as SGHRS and CDR2 as YFSETQ.

This clone was counted a few times. The chain is built from TRBV7-6 and TRBJ1-5; D may be TRBD1 (5 bases). The CDR3 runs 14 residues. Trimming cost V 5 bases and J 3 bases, with 11 bases left between them. Germline V gene data show CDR1 as SGHVS and CDR2 as FNYEAQ. CDR3 loop: CASSEGLSNQPQHF. DNA for the CDR3: TGTGCCAGCAGCGAGGGACTTTCCAATCAGCCCCAGCATTTT. Full variable domain (missing parts from reference TRBV7-6 and TRBJ1-5): GAGVSQSPRYKVTKRGQDVALRCDPISGHVSLYWYRQALGQGPEFLTYFNYEAQQDKSGLPNDRFSAERPEGSISTLTIQRTEQRDSAMYRCASSEGLSNQPQHFGDGTRLSIL.

This sequence joins TRBV7-9 and TRBJ2-1; 9 bases fit TRBD1. V trimming: 6 bases; J trimming: 6 bases; junction bases outside the gene matches: 15. The CDR3 is 17 amino acids. The V gene's germline CDR1 is SEHNR and CDR2 FQNEAQ (reference sequence). CDR3 nucleotide sequence: TGTGCCAGCAGTTACTTCCAAGGACAGGGGAGTAGCAATGAGCAGTTCTTC. It translates to CASSYFQGQGSSNEQFF.

V usage is TRBV6-5 and J usage is TRBJ2-1, with D uncertain. Trimming took 3 bases from V and 5 from J, leaving 8 bases between them. The CDR3 runs 13 residues. Germline assignment: CDR1 MNHEY and CDR2 SVGAGI. In DNA, the CDR3 is TGTGCCAGCAGTTATACAGAAAACAATGAGCAGTTCTTC. Residues: CASSYTENNEQFF.

V usage is TRBV5-1 and J usage is TRBJ2-5; D is perhaps TRBD1 (6 bases). V was clipped by 4 bases and J by 6 bases, with 16 bases between them. This CDR3 has 14 amino acids. The germline V gene encodes CDR1 SGHRS and CDR2 YFSETQ. As DNA, the CDR3 is TGCGCCAGCAGCGTGCCTACAGGGCTAAAGACCCAGTACTTC. Translating gives CASSVPTGLKTQYF. The full variable domain, with the rest looked up from reference TRBV5-1 and TRBJ2-5, is KAGVTQTPRYLIKTRGQQVTLSCSPISGHRSVSWYQQTPGQGLQFLFEYFSETQRNKGNFPGRFSGRQFSNSRSEMNVSTLELGDSALYLCASSVPTGLKTQYFGPGTRLLVL.

This sequence joins TRBV9 and TRBJ2-7; 7 nucleotides line up with TRBD1. The CDR3 loop spans 14 amino acids. Germline values: CDR1 SGDLS, CDR2 YYNGEE. The trim removed 4 bases at V and 3 bases at J, leaving 7 bases unmatched. CDR3 DNA: TGTGCCAGCAGCCCATCGACAGGGCGCTACGAGCAGTACTTC. This codes for CASSPSTGRYEQYF.

The genes are TRBV7-6 and TRBJ1-2; D is possibly TRBD1 (6 bases). The germline CDR1 and CDR2 sequences are SGHVS and FNYEAQ. This CDR3 has 15 amino acids. V was trimmed by 5 bases and J by 0 bases, leaving 13 bases between them. CDR3 protein: CASSRGQIPNYGYTF. The CDR3 DNA is TGTGCCAGCAGCCGAGGACAGATACCTAACTATGGCTACACCTTC.

The chain uses TRBV5-1 and TRBJ2-1; 10 bases line up with TRBD1. This CDR3 has 15 residues. The junction had 4 bases not matched to a gene; V was cut back by 2 bases and J by 5 bases. Germline CDR1 SGHRS, CDR2 YFSETQ. This CDR3 reads CASSFSGQGDNEQFF. The CDR3 nucleotides are TGCGCCAGCAGCTTCAGTGGACAGGGGGACAATGAGCAGTTCTTC. Full variable domain (rest looked up from reference TRBV5-1 and TRBJ2-1): KAGVTQTPRYLIKTRGQQVTLSCSPISGHRSVSWYQQTPGQGLQFLFEYFSETQRNKGNFPGRFSGRQFSNSRSEMNVSTLELGDSALYLCASSFSGQGDNEQFFGPGTRLTVL.

This sequence joins TRBV12-3 or TRBV12-4 and TRBJ2-7, with D uncertain. Trimming removed 8 bases from V and 0 bases from J, with 11 bases in between. The CDR3 sequence is 13 residues long. CDR3 protein: CASRPSDSYEQYF. CDR3 nucleotides: TGTGCCAGCCGTCCCTCAGACTCCTACGAGCAGTACTTC.

This clone came up once. V is TRBV18 and J is TRBJ2-7; 10 nucleotides line up with TRBD2. The V and J ends lost 2 bases and 0 bases, in that order; junction bases with no gene match: 4. Germline V lookup: CDR1 KGHSH, CDR2 LQKENI. This CDR3 is built from 16 residues. In nucleotides, the CDR3 is TGTGCCAGCTCACCAAAGGGACTAGCGAGCTCCTACGAGCAGTACTTC. This encodes CASSPKGLASSYEQYF.

V usage is TRBV18 and J usage is TRBJ2-7, with a tentative D call TRBD2 (5 bases). Germline-derived CDR1 and CDR2 are KGHSH and LQKENI. The CDR3 has 13 residues. Trimming left V 0 bases short and J 6 bases short, with 9 bases between. CDR3 loop: CASSPPTSGEQYF. In DNA, the CDR3 is TGTGCCAGCTCACCACCAACCAGCGGCGAGCAGTACTTC. The variable domain in full, completed from reference TRBV18 and TRBJ2-7, reads NAGVMQNPRHLVRRRGQEARLRCSPMKGHSHVYWYRQLPEEGLKFMVYLQKENIIDESGMPKERFSAEFPKEGPSILRIQQVVRGDSAAYFCASSPPTSGEQYFGPGTRLTVT.

This clone was counted once. The V and J genes are TRBV5-1 and TRBJ2-3; 10 bases map to TRBD2. V gave up 3 bases and J gave up 4 bases; unmatched junction bases: 8. CDR1 and CDR2 from the germline V gene are SGHRS and YFSETQ. CDR3 length equals 16 residues. The CDR3 protein is CASSYPSGSIADTQYF. Here the CDR3 DNA reads TGCGCCAGCAGCTATCCTAGCGGGAGTATCGCAGATACGCAGTATTTT.

This chain connects TRBV7-2 to TRBJ2-7; 7 nucleotides agree with TRBD1. This CDR3 contains 13 residues. With V trimmed by 2 bases and J by 10 bases, 8 bases remained unmatched. Germline CDR1 reads SGHTA; CDR2 reads FQGNSA. DNA of the CDR3: TGTGCCAGCAGCTTACCCGAGACAGGGAAACAGTACTTC. This translates into CASSLPETGKQYF. The variable domain in full, with the rest retrieved from reference TRBV7-2 and TRBJ2-7, is GAGVSQSPSNKVTEKGKDVELRCDPISGHTALYWYRQSLGQGLEFLIYFQGNSAPDKSGLPSDRFSAERTGGSVSTLTIQRTQQEDSAVYLCASSLPETGKQYFGPGTRLTVT.

This clone showed up just a few times. This chain uses TRBV4-3 with TRBJ1-6; D uncertain. This CDR3 is 14 amino acids long. CDR1 LGHNA and CDR2 YSLEER come from the germline V gene. Trimming left V 0 bases short and J 6 bases short, with 6 bases between. The CDR3 sequence is CASSQEGSNSPLHF. The CDR3 DNA sequence: TGCGCCAGCAGCCAAGAAGGGAGTAATTCACCCCTCCACTTT.

The chain is built from TRBV2 and TRBJ2-7, with TRBD2 identical over 9 bases. After removal of 4 bases from V and 3 bases from J, the junction contained 7 bases not matched to a gene. CDR1 is SNHLY and CDR2 is FYNNEI in the germline V gene. The CDR3 runs to 15 residues. CDR3 DNA: TGTGCCAGCAGTGGTCTAGCGGGGAGAAACTACGAGCAGTACTTC. Protein: CASSGLAGRNYEQYF.

This chain joins TRBV20-1 and TRBJ2-1, with 9 bases that match TRBD2. V gave up 3 bases and J gave up 4 bases; unmatched junction bases: 13. In germline, CDR1 is DFQATT, CDR2 SNEGSKA (reference sequence). The CDR3 is 17 amino acids. CDR3: CSASGRMVAGAYNEQFF. CDR3 coding DNA: TGCAGTGCTAGTGGGCGCATGGTAGCGGGAGCATACAATGAGCAGTTCTTC.

This clone came up a few times. The chain has TRBV6-5 and TRBJ2-2, with unresolved D. Trimming removed 0 bases from V and 4 bases from J, with 9 bases in between. The CDR3 covers 15 residues. The V gene's germline CDR1 is MNHEY and CDR2 SVGAGI. CDR3 coding DNA: TGTGCCAGCAGTTACTCGATCACGGGCACCGGGGAGCTGTTTTTT. The encoded protein is CASSYSITGTGELFF.

The J gene is TRBJ1-2, the V gene TRBV28; 10 bases map to TRBD1. The CDR3 sequence is 15 residues long. Germline CDR1 and CDR2: MDHEN and SYDVKM. The J segment lost 8 bases and the V segment lost 3 bases, leaving 9 bases of the junction unmatched. In nucleotides, the CDR3 is TGTGCCAGCAGTTTTTCAGGACAGGGGGAGAAAGGCTACACCTTC. Encoded protein: CASSFSGQGEKGYTF.